The 25 T cell receptor beta chains below were found in one sample sequenced in a study of blood T cell repertoires in COVID-19. Generated by immunoSEQ multiplex PCR, the TCRdb table keeps only in-frame clones and is missing some. The repertoire holds about 320,000 clones, roughly nine tenths seen once, with nearly 6.5% in the top ten. Sequenced sample: peripheral blood. Receptor source: a young man who had recovered from COVID-19.

The gene calls are TRBV19 and TRBJ2-5; D might be TRBD2 (5 bases). V was pared by 3 bases and J by 3 bases, with 11 bases between. Germline V gene data show CDR1 as LNHDA and CDR2 as SQIVND (reference sequence). This CDR3 is built from 14 residues. Here the CDR3 reads CASSIGGREETQYF. CDR3 nucleotides: TGTGCCAGTAGTATCGGAGGTCGGGAAGAGACCCAGTACTTC.

The V and J genes are TRBV2 and TRBJ2-2; D is unclear. The CDR3 sequence is 12 residues long. Trimming cost V 8 bases and J 4 bases, with 8 bases left between them. Germline V lookup: CDR1 SNHLY, CDR2 FYNNEI. Here the CDR3 reads CASVSGTGELFF. The CDR3 DNA sequence: TGTGCCAGCGTTTCGGGCACCGGGGAGCTGTTTTTT. Complete variable domain (other parts from reference TRBV2 and TRBJ2-2): EPEVTQTPSHQVTQMGQEVILRCVPISNHLYFYWYRQILGQKVEFLVSFYNNEISEKSEIFDDQFSVERPDGSNFTLKIRSTKLEDSAMYFCASVSGTGELFFGEGSRLTVL.

V gene TRBV29-1 combines with J gene TRBJ2-7; D gene ambiguous. There are 13 residues in the CDR3. Germline V lookup: CDR1 SQVTM, CDR2 ANQGSEA. Trimming pared 3 bases from V and 0 bases from J, leaving 9 bases between. CDR3 protein: CSVDGLNSYEQYF. The CDR3, as DNA: TGCAGCGTTGACGGGTTAAACTCCTACGAGCAGTACTTC.

The chain combines TRBV27 with TRBJ2-2; perhaps TRBD2 as D (7 bases). Trimming stripped 6 bases from V and 2 bases from J, with 19 bases between. The CDR3 loop spans 17 amino acids. CDR1 and CDR2 (germline): MNHEY, SMNVEV (reference sequence). The CDR3 bases are TGTGCCAGCAGCGCCCAGGGCGGGGGCCCCAACACCGGGGAGCTGTTTTTT. Translating gives CASSAQGGGPNTGELFF.

About this clone itself: Other DNA sequences in this sample translate to the same CDR3. This chain uses TRBV30 with TRBJ2-7; 10 nucleotides match TRBD2. Trimming cost V 0 bases and J 2 bases; bases outside gene matches: 1. Germline V gives CDR1 GTSNPN, CDR2 SVGIG (reference sequence). There are 14 residues in the CDR3. The CDR3 DNA is TGTGCCTGGAGTGTAGCGGGAGGGACCTACGAGCAGTACTTC. Translation gives CAWSVAGGTYEQYF.

This rearrangement joins TRBV19 to TRBJ1-5, with 7 bases that match TRBD1. The trim removed 6 bases at V and 2 bases at J, leaving 13 bases unmatched. The CDR3 extends over 17 amino acids. CDR1 LNHDA and CDR2 SQIVND come from the germline V gene (reference sequence). DNA of the CDR3: TGTGCCAGTAGCAGTCCGACAGGGAAAGGGGGCAATCAGCCCCAGCATTTT. Amino acid sequence: CASSSPTGKGGNQPQHF.

The rearrangement joins TRBV10-2 to TRBJ2-7; D is undetermined. Germline loops: CDR1 WSHSY, CDR2 SAAADI. V was shortened by 4 bases and J by 1 base, with 5 bases between the two germline ends. This CDR3 spans 12 amino acids. CDR3 DNA sequence: TGCGCCAGCAGTGTCGTGTCCTACGAGCAGTACTTC. Protein product: CASSVVSYEQYF.

The V call is TRBV27, the J call TRBJ1-1; D is perhaps TRBD1 (5 bases). Germline lookup yields CDR1 MNHEY and CDR2 SMNVEV (reference sequence). V lost 5 bases, J lost 7 bases, and 14 bases lay in between. CDR3 length equals 13 residues. CDR3 nucleotides: TGTGCCAGCAGTCTTCGGGGGGTCGGTGAAGCTTTCTTT. Translated: CASSLRGVGEAFF.

The gene calls are TRBV30 and TRBJ1-6, with a tentative D call TRBD1 (6 bases). V lost 0 bases to trimming and J lost 10 bases, with 13 bases between them. Germline lookup yields CDR1 GTSNPN and CDR2 SVGIG (reference sequence). The CDR3 is 14 residues long. The CDR3 DNA reads TGTGCCTGGAGTGTATTGTCAGGGGACTCACCCCTCCACTTT. This encodes CAWSVLSGDSPLHF.

The V call is TRBV3-1 (or the pseudogene TRBV3-2), the J call TRBJ1-1, with a tentative D call TRBD1 (6 bases). This CDR3 comprises 15 residues. Trimming left V 2 bases short and J 1 base short, with 11 bases between. Germline V lookup: CDR1 LGHDT, CDR2 YNNKEL (reference sequence). CDR3 coding DNA: TGTGCCAGCAGCCAAAAAGGACAGACGAACACTGAAGCTTTCTTT. It translates to CASSQKGQTNTEAFF.

As for this clone: Other DNA sequences in this specimen translate into the identical CDR3. This sequence joins TRBV18 and TRBJ2-2; D perhaps matches TRBD1 (6 bases). V lost 0 bases and J 1 base, leaving 6 bases between the germline ends. The CDR3 runs 15 residues. Per the germline V gene, CDR1 is KGHSH and CDR2 is LQKENI. The chain's CDR3 is CASSPPGGNTGELFF. In DNA, the CDR3 is TGTGCCAGCTCACCACCAGGGGGGAACACCGGGGAGCTGTTTTTT.

The J gene is TRBJ2-2, the V gene TRBV6-5, with a tentative D call TRBD1 (5 bases). Germline CDR1 reads MNHEY; CDR2 reads SVGAGI. The CDR3 sequence is 16 residues long. Trimming took off 0 bases at V and 6 bases at J, with 14 bases between the two ends. CDR3 protein: CASSYSLGPGSGELFF. CDR3 nucleotides: TGTGCCAGCAGTTACTCGCTGGGCCCAGGGTCCGGGGAGCTGTTTTTT.

This clone was observed a handful of times. The rearrangement uses TRBV6-5 and TRBJ1-2; 7 bases match TRBD1. This CDR3 region has 13 residues. The trim removed 6 bases at V and 2 bases at J, leaving 3 bases unmatched. Germline assignment: CDR1 MNHEY and CDR2 SVGAGI. CDR3 loop: CASRETGNYGYTF. The DNA of the CDR3 is TGTGCCAGCAGGGAGACAGGGAACTATGGCTACACCTTC.

V is TRBV25-1 and J is TRBJ2-7; possible D gene TRBD1, 6 bases. This CDR3 spans 15 amino acids. Germline V gene sequence: CDR1 MGHDK, CDR2 SYGVNS. V was clipped by 2 bases and J by 7 bases, with 18 bases between them. In nucleotides, the CDR3 is TGTGCCAGCAGTGAAGCAGCTACAGGGTTTGGTGAGCAGTACTTC. Amino acid sequence: CASSEAATGFGEQYF.

The chain couples TRBV19 to TRBJ1-2; the D gene is possibly TRBD1 (5 bases). CDR1 is LNHDA, CDR2 SQIVND, per germline (reference sequence). V lost 5 bases and J lost 2, with 15 bases in between. This CDR3 comprises 15 residues. CDR3 sequence: CASSAGTGGNYGYTF. For the CDR3, the DNA is TGTGCCAGTAGTGCCGGAACAGGAGGGAACTATGGCTACACCTTC.

The V and J genes are TRBV27 and TRBJ2-7; D remains unclear. The length of the CDR3 is 14 residues. V dropped 5 bases and J dropped 5 bases, with 16 bases sitting between them. Germline V gene lookup returns CDR1 MNHEY and CDR2 SMNVEV (reference sequence). CDR3: CASSPQTISHEQYF. The CDR3 DNA reads as TGTGCCAGCAGTCCACAGACCATTTCCCACGAGCAGTACTTC.

The chain is built from TRBV7-2 and TRBJ2-5; 10 bases agree with TRBD2. This CDR3 spans 14 amino acids. Germline CDR1 reads SGHTA; CDR2 reads FQGNSA. V dropped 3 bases and J dropped 5; count of bases not matched to a gene: 3. In DNA form, the CDR3 reads TGTGCCAGCAGCTTCCAAGCGGGGGGGGAGACCCAGTACTTC. This codes for CASSFQAGGETQYF.

V and J are TRBV12-5 and TRBJ2-2; D not resolved. Germline lookup yields CDR1 LGHNT and CDR2 FRNRAP. The germline V and J ends were trimmed by 3 bases and 7 bases, with 9 bases remaining between them. The CDR3 covers 13 residues. The CDR3 region is CASGLSRVGELFF. CDR3 sequence (DNA): TGTGCTAGTGGTTTATCTCGTGTCGGGGAGCTGTTTTTT.

V and J are TRBV3-1 (or the pseudogene TRBV3-2) and TRBJ1-1; the D gene is possibly TRBD1 (5 bases). Germline V CDR1 and CDR2: LGHDT, YNNKEL (reference sequence). V lost 0 bases to trimming and J lost 8 bases, with 13 bases between them. The CDR3 is 14 residues long. CDR3 residues: CASSQDGRQGEAFF. CDR3 in DNA: TGTGCCAGCAGCCAAGACGGTCGGCAGGGAGAAGCTTTCTTT.

V is TRBV6-2 or TRBV6-3 and J is TRBJ1-1, with a tentative D call TRBD1 (6 bases). Germline V gene data show CDR1 as MNHEY and CDR2 as SVGEGT. CDR3 length: 14 amino acids. The ends were cut back, 6 bases at V and 1 base at J, with 12 bases in the middle. DNA of the CDR3: TGTGCCAGCAGCCCTCACAGGGAGAACACTGAAGCTTTCTTT. It codes for CASSPHRENTEAFF.

The V gene is TRBV29-1, the J gene TRBJ1-1; possible D gene TRBD1, 6 bases. V shed 6 bases and J shed 0 bases, with 14 bases lying between them. The CDR3 consists of 14 residues. Germline CDR1 and CDR2: SQVTM and ANQGSEA. The CDR3 coding sequence is TGCAGCGTCCAATGGGGGGGCATGAACACTGAAGCTTTCTTT. As protein: CSVQWGGMNTEAFF.

A word on this clone: A read error may produce the germline difference seen at one junction end. The chain carries TRBV11-2 and TRBJ1-2; 10 bases agree with TRBD1. The CDR3 is 13 residues long. Per germline, CDR1 SGHAT and CDR2 FQNNGV. CDR3 in DNA: TGTGCCAGCAGCCTAGACAGGGGGCAAGGCTACACCTTC. Translating gives CASSLDRGQGYTF.

The chain is built from TRBV6-1 and TRBJ1-5, with a tentative D call TRBD1 (6 bases). Germline CDR1 reads MNHNS; CDR2 reads SASEGT. CDR3 length: 13 residues. Trimming stripped 3 bases from V and 7 bases from J, with 10 bases between. The CDR3 loop is CASSEGAGQPQHF. Here the CDR3 DNA reads TGTGCCAGCAGTGAGGGGGCAGGCCAGCCCCAGCATTTT.

The J gene is TRBJ1-4, the V gene TRBV5-4; 8 bases fit TRBD1. The length of the CDR3 is 16 residues. V lost 2 bases, J lost 3 bases, and 6 bases stayed unmatched. Germline CDR1 is SGHNT and CDR2 is YYREEE (reference sequence). The CDR3 DNA reads as TGTGCCAGCAGCTTTATCACAGGGGGAGCTAATGAAAAACTGTTTTTT. Translating gives CASSFITGGANEKLFF.

The chain has TRBV2 and TRBJ2-5; D call uncertain. There are 10 residues in the CDR3. Germline CDR1 SNHLY, CDR2 FYNNEI. Trimming left V 8 bases short and J 4 bases short, with 5 bases between. The CDR3 here is CASVRETQYF. As DNA, the CDR3 is TGTGCCAGCGTTAGAGAGACCCAGTACTTC.